A selection of T cell receptor beta chains follows, all from one sample in a study of shared clonotypes between healthy human individuals. Here immunoSEQ multiplex PCR was the method, and the copy in TCRdb shows in-frame clones only, minus some. This sample has about 1.5 million clones; around 97% occur once, and the top ten carry roughly 1.2%. The material sequenced was naive CD4+ T cells sorted from blood. Receptors originate from a man aged 25 to 40 in good health. The conserved cysteine and the conserved F or W are not part of the CDR3 here. Each record gives: V gene, J gene, CDR3 protein.

TRBV5-6	TRBJ2-7	ASSPGLGAYEQY
TRBV7-9	TRBJ1-5	ASSRTGHQPQH
TRBV11-2	TRBJ2-1	ASSLGRGDWEQF
TRBV28	TRBJ2-3	ASSWLAGEDTQY
TRBV7-2	TRBJ1-1	ASSLKGQNTEAF
TRBV5-4	TRBJ2-7	ASSLRLAGVLLGEQY
TRBV15	TRBJ2-7	ATGTGSSYEQY
TRBV5-1	TRBJ1-4	ASSLAPKGSGEKLF
TRBV4-3	TRBJ1-1	ASSQDIGPNTEAF
TRBV7-2	TRBJ2-7	ASSLRLAYEQY
TRBV7-2	TRBJ2-1	ASSFEVRSNEQF
TRBV29-1	TRBJ2-3	NVGDADTQY
TRBV7-9	TRBJ2-7	ASSARSGTGAREQY
TRBV7-3	TRBJ2-7	ASSLTGTYEQY
TRBV28	TRBJ2-3	ASSGQGTDTQY
TRBV5-1	TRBJ2-2	ASRGAGTGNTGELF
TRBV2	TRBJ2-3	ASSPGTGGGNTQY
TRBV14	TRBJ2-5	ASSQEGPWGTQY
TRBV5-4	TRBJ2-5	ASSPGQGGQETQY
TRBV27	TRBJ2-7	ASGPTGISYEQY
TRBV18	TRBJ2-5	ASSGQDQETQY
TRBV10-1	TRBJ2-7	ASSPKGAREQY
TRBV6-1	TRBJ1-1	ASSEFFSMGTGGF
TRBV11-3	TRBJ2-2	ASSLVSGANTGELF
TRBV13	TRBJ2-3	ASTLSGRASRSGTDTQY
TRBV27	TRBJ2-5	ASSRLASQETQY
TRBV4-3	TRBJ2-2	ASSQDRIGRADTGELF
TRBV5-1	TRBJ2-2	ASSVGLAGFTGELF
TRBV29-1	TRBJ1-1	SADRGLTGGTEAF
TRBV7-2	TRBJ2-2	ASSLTPAGTSGELF
TRBV6-5	TRBJ2-1	ASRKPTSFNEQF
TRBV7-2	TRBJ1-4	ASSLGGRITEKLF
TRBV7-8	TRBJ2-1	ASSLGQGAYNEQF
TRBV6-5	TRBJ1-6	ASSYTNSPLH
TRBV9	TRBJ2-5	ASSVGGPVLGTQY
TRBV7-2	TRBJ2-5	ASSLGLAGETQY
TRBV7-9	TRBJ2-2	ASHPGDRVNTGELF
TRBV15	TRBJ2-7	ATSRKSSGSRHEQY
TRBV6-1	TRBJ2-5	ASSVEWETQY
TRBV15	TRBJ1-3	ATTPGGAPGNTIY
TRBV19	TRBJ2-7	ASSDRVYEQY
TRBV9	TRBJ2-2	ASSVDIRLAGLSNTGELF
TRBV14	TRBJ1-1	ASSQGEGGRTEAF
TRBV10-1	TRBJ1-1	ASSEGTNTEAF
TRBV29-1	TRBJ2-7	SVEGAPTYEQY
TRBV21-1	TRBJ2-7	AKCDIGLPYEQY
TRBV5-5	TRBJ1-5	ASSLGQGDQPQH
TRBV10-1	TRBJ2-1	ASSESGAYNEQF
TRBV6-6	TRBJ2-1	ASSYGGSSYNEQF
TRBV28	TRBJ2-3	ASSLRGHTQY
TRBV28	TRBJ2-2	ASSLIQATRELF
TRBV9	TRBJ1-1	ASSVQGRATEAF
TRBV2	TRBJ2-5	ASSDARGRSAQY
TRBV21-1	TRBJ2-4	ASSKLCRGVAKNIQY
TRBV21-1	TRBJ2-6	ASSKSGAGANVLT
TRBV5-1	TRBJ2-1	ASSLGTPRSNEQF
TRBV9	TRBJ2-7	ASSGAAQGNRNEQY
TRBV5-8	TRBJ2-1	ASSFGLGGGNEQF
TRBV5-4	TRBJ2-3	ASSLGDLAGDPGNTQY
TRBV7-2	TRBJ1-2	ASSLRRQGSWTANYGYT